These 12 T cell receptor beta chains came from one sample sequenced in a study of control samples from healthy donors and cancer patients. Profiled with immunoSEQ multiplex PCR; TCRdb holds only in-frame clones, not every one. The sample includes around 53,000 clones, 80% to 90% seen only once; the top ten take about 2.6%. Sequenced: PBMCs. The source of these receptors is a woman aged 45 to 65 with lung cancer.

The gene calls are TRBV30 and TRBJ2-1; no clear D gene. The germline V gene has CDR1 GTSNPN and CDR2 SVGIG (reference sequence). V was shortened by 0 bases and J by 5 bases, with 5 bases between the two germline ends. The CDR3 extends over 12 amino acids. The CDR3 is CAWSVVNNEQFF. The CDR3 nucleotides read TGTGCCTGGAGTGTAGTTAACAATGAGCAGTTCTTC. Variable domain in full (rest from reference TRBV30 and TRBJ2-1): SQTIHQWPATLVQPVGSPLSLECTVEGTSNPNLYWYRQAAGRGLQLLFYSVGIGQISSEVPQNLSASRPQDRQFILSSKKLLLSDSGFYLCAWSVVNNEQFFGPGTRLTVL.

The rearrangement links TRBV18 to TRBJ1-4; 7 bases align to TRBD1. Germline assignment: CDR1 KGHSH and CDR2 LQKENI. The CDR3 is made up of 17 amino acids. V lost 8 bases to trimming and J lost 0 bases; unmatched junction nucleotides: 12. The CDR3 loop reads CASAITLGQPTNEKLFF. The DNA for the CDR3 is TGTGCCAGCGCAATAACTCTGGGACAGCCAACTAATGAAAAACTGTTTTTT.

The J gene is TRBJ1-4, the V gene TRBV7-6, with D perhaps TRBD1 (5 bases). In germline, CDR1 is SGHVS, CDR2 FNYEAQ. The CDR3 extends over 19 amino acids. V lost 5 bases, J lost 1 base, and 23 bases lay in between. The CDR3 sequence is CASSIPRDGIYLTNEKLFF. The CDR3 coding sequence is TGTGCCAGCAGCATCCCCCGGGACGGAATTTATTTAACTAATGAAAAACTGTTTTTT.

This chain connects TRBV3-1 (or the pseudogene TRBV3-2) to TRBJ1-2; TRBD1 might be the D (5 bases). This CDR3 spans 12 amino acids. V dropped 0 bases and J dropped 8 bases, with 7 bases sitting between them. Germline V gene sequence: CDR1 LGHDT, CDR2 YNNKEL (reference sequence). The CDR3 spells CASSQDRDGYTF. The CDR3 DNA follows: TGTGCCAGCAGCCAAGACAGGGACGGCTACACCTTC.

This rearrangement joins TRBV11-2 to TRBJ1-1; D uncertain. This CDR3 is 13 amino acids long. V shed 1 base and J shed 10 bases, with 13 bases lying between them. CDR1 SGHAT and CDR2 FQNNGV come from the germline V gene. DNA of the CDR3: TGTGCCAGCAGCTTAGTGGGCAACTTCGGAGCTTTCTTT. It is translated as CASSLVGNFGAFF.

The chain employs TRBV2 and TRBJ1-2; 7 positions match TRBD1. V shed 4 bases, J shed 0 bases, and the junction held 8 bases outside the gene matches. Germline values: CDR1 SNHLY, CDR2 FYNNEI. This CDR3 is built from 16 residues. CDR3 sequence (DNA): TGTGCCAGCAGTGCCGACAGGGACATTTCTAACTATGGCTACACCTTC. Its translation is CASSADRDISNYGYTF.

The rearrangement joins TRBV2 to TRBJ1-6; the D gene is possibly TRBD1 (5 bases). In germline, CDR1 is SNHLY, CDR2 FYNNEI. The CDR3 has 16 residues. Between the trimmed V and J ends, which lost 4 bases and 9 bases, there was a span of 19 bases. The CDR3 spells CASSASGGEGSSPLHF. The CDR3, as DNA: TGTGCCAGCAGTGCATCGGGGGGGGAAGGAAGTTCACCCCTCCACTTT.

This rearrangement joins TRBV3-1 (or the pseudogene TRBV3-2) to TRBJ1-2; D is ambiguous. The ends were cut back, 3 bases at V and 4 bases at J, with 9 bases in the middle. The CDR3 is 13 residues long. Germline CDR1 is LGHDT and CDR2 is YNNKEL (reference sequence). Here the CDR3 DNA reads TGTGCCAGCAGCCATTCTGCCCTCTATGGCTACACCTTC. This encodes CASSHSALYGYTF.

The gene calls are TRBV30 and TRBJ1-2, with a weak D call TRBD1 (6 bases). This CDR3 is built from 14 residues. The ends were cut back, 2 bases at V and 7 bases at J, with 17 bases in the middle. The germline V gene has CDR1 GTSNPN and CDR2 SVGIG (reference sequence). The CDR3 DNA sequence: TGTGCCTGGAGTACCACACAGGGTGGAAGTGGCTACACCTTC. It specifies CAWSTTQGGSGYTF.

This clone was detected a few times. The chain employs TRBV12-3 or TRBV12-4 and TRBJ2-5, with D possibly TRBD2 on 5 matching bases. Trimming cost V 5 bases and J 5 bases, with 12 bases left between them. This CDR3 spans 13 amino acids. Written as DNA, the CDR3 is TGTGCCAGCAGTAAAACTAGGTGGGAGACCCAGTACTTC. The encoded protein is CASSKTRWETQYF.

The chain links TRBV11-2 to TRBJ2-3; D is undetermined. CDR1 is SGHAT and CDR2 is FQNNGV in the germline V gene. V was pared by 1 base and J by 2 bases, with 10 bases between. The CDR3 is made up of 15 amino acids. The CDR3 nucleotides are TGTGCCAGCAGCTTAGGGCCACACGTCACAGATACGCAGTATTTT. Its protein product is CASSLGPHVTDTQYF.

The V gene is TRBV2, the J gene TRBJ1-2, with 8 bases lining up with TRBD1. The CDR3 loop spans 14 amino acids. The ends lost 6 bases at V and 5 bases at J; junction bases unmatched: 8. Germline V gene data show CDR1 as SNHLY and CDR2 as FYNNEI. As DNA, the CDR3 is TGTGCCAGCAGCGGACAGGGTCTTATGTATGGCTACACCTTC. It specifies CASSGQGLMYGYTF.